A single sample gave rise to the 6 T cell receptor beta chains below, sequenced in a study of T cell changes during pregnancy in multiple sclerosis. This table comes from immunoSEQ multiplex PCR, and its TCRdb copy is limited to in-frame clones, with some not included. This sample has about 87,000 clones; about 94% occur once, and the top ten carry about 1.3%. The sequencing here drew on peripheral blood, taken in the third trimester of pregnancy. These receptors were taken from a female donor in good health, enrolled as a control in a pregnancy study.

The chain carries TRBV28 and TRBJ1-2, with TRBD1 matching 9 bases. CDR1 MDHEN and CDR2 SYDVKM come from the germline V gene. This CDR3 comprises 14 residues. J gave up 8 bases and V 3 bases, and 7 bases lay outside the gene matches. In DNA, the CDR3 is TGTGCCAGCAGTTTCCGAGGGACAGGGATCGGCTACACCTTC. Protein sequence: CASSFRGTGIGYTF.

The rearrangement uses TRBV6-1 and TRBJ2-3; a possible D gene is TRBD1 (6 bases). This CDR3 is built from 16 residues. The V end was cut by 1 base, the J end by 6 bases, with 17 bases between. Germline V gene sequence: CDR1 MNHNS, CDR2 SASEGT. This CDR3 is CASSEVWAGEWDTQYF. The CDR3 nucleotides read TGTGCCAGCAGTGAAGTCTGGGCAGGGGAATGGGATACGCAGTATTTT.

The rearrangement links TRBV19 to TRBJ1-5; the match to TRBD1 covers 8 bases. V shed 4 bases and J 6 bases; nucleotides not matched to a gene: 5. Germline-derived CDR1 and CDR2 are LNHDA and SQIVND (reference sequence). The CDR3 has 14 amino acids. The CDR3 spells CASSTAGGGQPQHF. The CDR3 nucleotides read TGTGCCAGTAGTACCGCAGGGGGCGGTCAGCCCCAGCATTTT.

This clone was picked up one time. The gene calls are TRBV5-6 and TRBJ2-7; unclear D gene. V lost 0 bases to trimming and J lost 4 bases, with 14 bases between them. The CDR3 has 15 residues. Germline CDR1 and CDR2: SGHDT and YYEEEE. In DNA form, the CDR3 reads TGTGCCAGCAGCTTGGGAGAGCGAGCTAGATACGAGCAGTACTTC. Encoded protein: CASSLGERARYEQYF.

The rearrangement joins TRBV28 to TRBJ1-1, with a tentative D call TRBD1 (5 bases). The germline CDR1 and CDR2 sequences are MDHEN and SYDVKM. The CDR3 is 16 residues long. Trimming left V 7 bases short and J 0 bases short, with 18 bases between. The CDR3 protein is CASTPEGSGMNTEAFF. DNA for the CDR3: TGTGCCAGCACCCCCGAAGGGTCAGGGATGAACACTGAAGCTTTCTTT. The full variable domain, its missing parts supplied by reference TRBV28 and TRBJ1-1, is DVKVTQSSRYLVKRTGEKVFLECVQDMDHENMFWYRQDPGLGLRLIYFSYDVKMKEKGDIPEGYSVSREKKERFSLILESASTNQTSMYLCASTPEGSGMNTEAFFGQGTRLTVV.

The genes are TRBV28 and TRBJ1-4; D unclear. V lost 4 bases to trimming and J lost 6 bases, with 12 bases between them. In germline, CDR1 is MDHEN, CDR2 SYDVKM. This CDR3 region has 14 residues. The CDR3 sequence: CASSSLGGDEKLFF. The CDR3 region has the DNA TGTGCCAGCAGTTCCCTCGGAGGTGATGAAAAACTGTTTTTT.